Following are 29 T cell receptor beta chains from one sample sequenced in a study of blood T cell repertoires in COVID-19. The assay was immunoSEQ multiplex PCR, and TCRdb's table has in-frame clones only and misses some. The sample yields some 35,000 clones, around 80% seen once. Sequencing used peripheral blood. The receptors stem from a man older than 75 with acute or convalescent COVID-19.

The gene calls are TRBV5-5 and TRBJ2-5; D not certain. The germline V gene has CDR1 SGHKS and CDR2 YYEKEE (reference sequence). V shed 1 base and J shed 4 bases, with 8 bases lying between them. The CDR3 runs to 13 residues. CDR3 sequence: CASSLYISETQYF. In nucleotides, the CDR3 is TGTGCCAGCAGCTTGTATATATCAGAGACCCAGTACTTC.

The chain combines TRBV4-1 with TRBJ1-4; D remains unclear. This CDR3 is built from 12 residues. Trimming removed 4 bases at V and 8 bases at J, with 8 bases between. Germline V gene sequence: CDR1 MGHRA, CDR2 YSYEKL. The CDR3 is CASSPGSEKLFF. The CDR3 nucleotides read TGCGCCAGCAGCCCCGGGTCAGAAAAACTGTTTTTT.

V is TRBV9 and J is TRBJ2-7; D is perhaps TRBD2 (5 bases). Germline lookup yields CDR1 SGDLS and CDR2 YYNGEE. Trimming cost V 0 bases and J 5 bases, with 9 bases left between them. The CDR3 length is 13 residues. The CDR3 loop reads CASSVAFGDEQYF. CDR3 nucleotide sequence: TGTGCCAGCAGCGTAGCTTTCGGGGACGAGCAGTACTTC.

The gene calls are TRBV3-1 (or the pseudogene TRBV3-2) and TRBJ2-7; 14 bases line up with TRBD2. CDR3 length: 19 residues. After removal of 2 bases from V and 3 bases from J, the junction contained 12 bases not matched to a gene. Germline V gives CDR1 LGHDT, CDR2 YNNKEL (reference sequence). CDR3 nucleotide sequence: TGTGCCAGCAGCCAACCCCCGACTAGCGGGAGGGTGAGGCTCTACGAGCAGTACTTC. This sequence encodes CASSQPPTSGRVRLYEQYF.

The sample holds one count of this clone. The V gene is TRBV7-3, the J gene TRBJ1-1; D is unresolved. The germline V and J ends were trimmed by 3 bases and 1 base, with 6 bases remaining between them. The germline gives CDR1 SGHTA, CDR2 FQGTGA. The CDR3 extends over 13 amino acids. CDR3 sequence (DNA): TGTGCCAGCAGCTTTACGGGGAACACTGAAGCTTTCTTT. It encodes CASSFTGNTEAFF.

The J gene is TRBJ1-1, the V gene TRBV6-5, with 7 bases aligning to TRBD1. In germline, CDR1 is MNHEY, CDR2 SVGAGI. This CDR3 region has 15 residues. V gave up 0 bases and J gave up 11 bases; unmatched junction bases: 12. The CDR3 DNA is TGTGCCAGCAGTTACTCGATACGCGGACAGGAGAAGGCTTTCTTT. Translating gives CASSYSIRGQEKAFF.

The chain joins TRBV11-2 to TRBJ2-5, with 9 bases lining up with TRBD2. V lost 4 bases and J lost 2; bases outside the gene matches: 8. CDR1 is SGHAT and CDR2 is FQNNGV in the germline V gene. This CDR3 is 16 amino acids long. In DNA form, the CDR3 reads TGTGCCAGCAGCTCACTCGGACTAGCGAGTCAAGAGACCCAGTACTTC. It translates to CASSSLGLASQETQYF. Drawing the rest from reference TRBV11-2 and TRBJ2-5, the complete variable domain is EAGVAQSPRYKIIEKRQSVAFWCNPISGHATLYWYQQILGQGPKLLIQFQNNGVVDDSQLPKDRFSAERLKGVDSTLKIQPAKLEDSAVYLCASSSLGLASQETQYFGPGTRLLVL.

V and J are TRBV9 and TRBJ2-7; D is possibly TRBD2 (7 bases). Germline CDR1 is SGDLS and CDR2 is YYNGEE. The CDR3 extends over 15 amino acids. With 2 bases removed from V and 6 bases from J, the gap between germline ends came to 18 bases. The CDR3 is CASSVSGGGIFEQYF. CDR3 nucleotide sequence: TGTGCCAGCAGCGTGTCGGGCGGGGGCATCTTCGAGCAGTACTTC.

This clone is a singleton in its sample. The CDR3 spells CASSQDTGVITEAFF. The CDR3 DNA is TGCGCCAGCAGCCAAGATACAGGGGTGATCACTGAAGCTTTCTTT. The chain employs TRBV4-1 and TRBJ1-1, with 7 bases lining up with TRBD1. V lost 0 bases to trimming and J lost 4 bases; unmatched junction nucleotides: 5. The CDR3 consists of 15 residues. In germline, CDR1 is MGHRA, CDR2 YSYEKL.

J is TRBJ2-1 and V is TRBV27, with 10 nucleotides matching TRBD2. This CDR3 is 17 amino acids long. The germline CDR1 and CDR2 sequences are MNHEY and SMNVEV (reference sequence). J was trimmed by 9 bases and V by 4 bases; bases with no gene match: 15. CDR3 region: CASSSGVVAGGRGEQFF. The CDR3 coding sequence is TGTGCCAGCAGTTCGGGAGTGGTAGCGGGAGGACGGGGTGAGCAGTTCTTC.

The genes are TRBV5-1 and TRBJ1-6, with TRBD1 matching over 7 bases. Per the germline V gene, CDR1 is SGHRS and CDR2 is YFSETQ. V was clipped by 3 bases and J by 2 bases; unmatched bases: 5. The CDR3 extends over 16 amino acids. CDR3 DNA: TGCGCCAGCAGCTGGGTCAGGGGGACCTATAATTCACCCCTCCACTTT. It is translated as CASSWVRGTYNSPLHF.

The chain joins TRBV11-2 to TRBJ2-7; a weak D match, TRBD2 (6 bases). Germline lookup yields CDR1 SGHAT and CDR2 FQNNGV. The ends were cut back, 5 bases at V and 6 bases at J, with 17 bases in the middle. The CDR3 loop spans 14 amino acids. The CDR3 loop reads CASSLARGGSEQYF. CDR3 bases: TGTGCCAGCAGCCTGGCTCGTGGGGGGTCCGAGCAGTACTTC.

CDR3 sequence (DNA): TGTGCCATCAGGACGACTAGCGGGGGAAACAATGAGCAGTTCTTC. Protein product: CAIRTTSGGNNEQFF. The V gene is TRBV10-3, the J gene TRBJ2-1; TRBD2 agrees at 12 bases. The germline V gene encodes CDR1 ENHRY and CDR2 SYGVKD. The length of the CDR3 is 15 residues. V was pared by 6 bases and J by 5 bases, with 5 bases of the junction left unmatched.

The V and J genes are TRBV4-2 and TRBJ2-1; TRBD2 agrees at 8 bases. CDR1 is LGHNA and CDR2 is YNFKEQ in the germline V gene. The CDR3 length is 15 residues. The ends lost 1 base at V and 4 bases at J; junction bases unmatched: 3. The CDR3 spells CASSQGAGDYNEQFF. CDR3 nucleotides: TGTGCCAGCAGCCAAGGAGCGGGGGATTACAATGAGCAGTTCTTC.

This clone showed up just a few times. The CDR3 spells CASSPLASTDTQYF. The CDR3 bases are TGTGCCAGCAGCCCCTTAGCGTCGACAGATACGCAGTATTTT. V is TRBV7-2 and J is TRBJ2-3; D is possibly TRBD2 (5 bases). The CDR3 spans 14 residues. Trimming removed 5 bases from V and 3 bases from J, with 12 bases in between. The germline CDR1 and CDR2 sequences are SGHTA and FQGNSA.

This chain connects TRBV5-1 to TRBJ2-5, with D possibly TRBD2 on 7 matching bases. Trimming shortened V by 2 bases and J by 5 bases, and 19 bases separated the two germline ends. CDR1 and CDR2 (germline): SGHRS, YFSETQ. CDR3 length: 16 residues. The CDR3 reads CASSFFLRGAGETQYF. CDR3 nucleotide sequence: TGCGCCAGCAGCTTCTTCCTCCGGGGGGCAGGGGAGACCCAGTACTTC.

The chain has TRBV2 and TRBJ2-7; 8 nucleotides agree with TRBD2. Losses at the gene ends were 7 bases for V and 2 bases for J; bases not matched to a gene: 7. The CDR3 runs 14 residues. Germline values: CDR1 SNHLY, CDR2 FYNNEI. The CDR3 region is CASNLEAGAYEQYF. CDR3 DNA sequence: TGTGCCAGCAACTTAGAAGCGGGGGCCTACGAGCAGTACTTC.

This clone was counted a single time. V and J are TRBV5-1 and TRBJ2-7; unclear D gene. V was shortened by 5 bases and J by 4 bases, with 16 bases between the two germline ends. Germline V gives CDR1 SGHRS, CDR2 YFSETQ. This CDR3 has 14 amino acids. The CDR3 DNA follows: TGCGCCAGCAGGACCCCCGGGTCCCAATACGAGCAGTACTTC. Protein product: CASRTPGSQYEQYF. The variable domain in full, with the rest retrieved from reference TRBV5-1 and TRBJ2-7, is KAGVTQTPRYLIKTRGQQVTLSCSPISGHRSVSWYQQTPGQGLQFLFEYFSETQRNKGNFPGRFSGRQFSNSRSEMNVSTLELGDSALYLCASRTPGSQYEQYFGPGTRLTVT.

The rearrangement links TRBV20-1 to TRBJ1-5, with D possibly TRBD1 on 5 matching bases. Looked up from germline, CDR1 is DFQATT and CDR2 is SNEGSKA (reference sequence). CDR3 length: 15 amino acids. V lost 3 bases and J lost 0, with 12 bases in between. The CDR3 DNA reads as TGCAGTGCTAGTCTGGGGCCCGGTAGCAATCAGCCCCAGCATTTT. It codes for CSASLGPGSNQPQHF.

This rearrangement joins TRBV7-8 to TRBJ1-1; unclear D gene. This CDR3 is 14 amino acids long. Germline CDR1 SGHVS, CDR2 FQNEAQ. Trimming pared 0 bases from V and 0 bases from J, leaving 5 bases between. CDR3 in amino acids: CASSLARMNTEAFF. Written as DNA, the CDR3 is TGTGCCAGCAGCTTAGCCCGTATGAACACTGAAGCTTTCTTT.

CDR3 DNA: TGCGCCAGCAGCTCCCACGGTCCTGATCCCGAGCAGTACTTC. It specifies CASSSHGPDPEQYF. This chain connects TRBV5-1 to TRBJ2-7; no firm D call. V shed 3 bases and J shed 6 bases, with 16 bases lying between them. This CDR3 region has 14 residues. The germline V gene encodes CDR1 SGHRS and CDR2 YFSETQ. The whole variable domain, filled in from reference TRBV5-1 and TRBJ2-7, reads KAGVTQTPRYLIKTRGQQVTLSCSPISGHRSVSWYQQTPGQGLQFLFEYFSETQRNKGNFPGRFSGRQFSNSRSEMNVSTLELGDSALYLCASSSHGPDPEQYFGPGTRLTVT.

In DNA form, the CDR3 reads TGCGCCAGCAGCCAAGATACCACAGGGGTTCTTGGCTACACCTTC. It encodes CASSQDTTGVLGYTF. This chain links TRBV4-3 with TRBJ1-2, with 7 bases fitting TRBD1. This CDR3 contains 15 residues. From germline, CDR1 is LGHNA and CDR2 YSLEER. The V segment lost 0 bases and the J segment 7 bases; nucleotides outside the gene matches: 8.

The V call is TRBV30, the J call TRBJ1-5; D unresolved. The CDR3 is made up of 13 amino acids. Trimming took off 1 base at V and 1 base at J, with 5 bases between the two ends. The V gene's germline CDR1 is GTSNPN and CDR2 SVGIG (reference sequence). The CDR3 protein is CAWSGESNQPQHF. Written as DNA, the CDR3 is TGTGCCTGGAGTGGAGAAAGCAATCAGCCCCAGCATTTT. Full variable domain (remainder filled in from reference TRBV30 and TRBJ1-5): SQTIHQWPATLVQPVGSPLSLECTVEGTSNPNLYWYRQAAGRGLQLLFYSVGIGQISSEVPQNLSASRPQDRQFILSSKKLLLSDSGFYLCAWSGESNQPQHFGDGTRLSIL.

The V gene is TRBV19, the J gene TRBJ1-5; TRBD1 is a possible D gene (5 bases). The CDR3 contains 13 residues. The ends were cut back, 7 bases at V and 2 bases at J, with 9 bases in the middle. Germline assignment: CDR1 LNHDA and CDR2 SQIVND (reference sequence). The CDR3 spells CASTGVGNQPQHF. CDR3 nucleotide sequence: TGTGCCAGTACGGGGGTCGGCAATCAGCCCCAGCATTTT.

V is TRBV24-1 and J is TRBJ1-6; 8 bases are a match to TRBD1. The ends lost 7 bases at V and 8 bases at J; junction bases unmatched: 0. The CDR3 extends over 12 amino acids. The germline V gene has CDR1 KGHDR and CDR2 SFDVKD. CDR3 loop: CATRTGDSPLHF. The CDR3 coding sequence is TGTGCCACCAGGACAGGGGATTCACCCCTCCACTTT.

The V and J genes are TRBV7-2 and TRBJ2-4; maybe TRBD2 (6 bases). Trimming took off 1 base at V and 0 bases at J, with 13 bases between the two ends. Germline V gives CDR1 SGHTA, CDR2 FQGNSA. CDR3 length: 17 amino acids. CDR3 amino acids: CASSLGSAGKAKNIQYF. Written as DNA, the CDR3 is TGTGCCAGCAGCTTAGGGAGTGCGGGAAAAGCCAAAAACATTCAGTACTTC.

The chain joins TRBV11-2 to TRBJ2-1; D is ambiguous. The V gene's germline CDR1 is SGHAT and CDR2 FQNNGV. The CDR3 covers 16 residues. Trimming removed 1 base at V and 1 base at J, with 11 bases between. CDR3 sequence (DNA): TGTGCCAGCAGCTTAGTCCAGTCAAGATCCTACAATGAGCAGTTCTTC. It specifies CASSLVQSRSYNEQFF.

This clone came up once. This chain connects TRBV5-1 to TRBJ2-5; TRBD2 aligns across 9 bases. This CDR3 region has 16 residues. The germline V gene has CDR1 SGHRS and CDR2 YFSETQ. After removal of 2 bases from V and 5 bases from J, the junction contained 10 bases not matched to a gene. The CDR3 sequence: CASSLLGGLASETQYF. The CDR3 DNA is TGCGCCAGCAGCTTACTAGGGGGACTAGCTTCGGAGACCCAGTACTTC.

There are a few counts of this clone. The CDR3 coding sequence is TGTGCCAGCAGTTTTCAGGGGGCTGGTTTCTTT. It translates to CASSFQGAGFF. The chain carries TRBV6-2 or TRBV6-3 and TRBJ1-1, with 8 positions matching TRBD1. This CDR3 contains 11 residues. Germline CDR1 and CDR2: MNHEY and SVGEGT. Trimming removed 4 bases from V and 13 bases from J; junction bases left unmatched: 5.